These 12 T cell receptor beta chains share one sample of origin, sequenced in a study of blood T cell repertoires in COVID-19. Profiled with immunoSEQ multiplex PCR; TCRdb holds only in-frame clones, not every one. The sample comprises about 190,000 clones, 84% of which are singletons, and about 3.2% rests with the top ten. The source material was PBMCs or T cells enriched from blood (not recorded which). These receptors were collected from a woman in her thirties who had been exposed to COVID-19.

In this sample, this clone turned up once. The chain recombines TRBV7-2 with TRBJ2-1; 9 positions agree with TRBD1. The J segment lost 7 bases and the V segment lost 5 bases, leaving 6 bases of the junction unmatched. The CDR3 sequence is 14 residues long. Germline CDR1 SGHTA, CDR2 FQGNSA. CDR3 in amino acids: CASSPGQGWNEQFF. The DNA for the CDR3 is TGTGCCAGCAGCCCCGGACAGGGGTGGAATGAGCAGTTCTTC.

CDR3 region: CASRLVIKGPRSEQYF. The CDR3 coding sequence is TGTGCAAGTCGCTTAGTGATTAAGGGGCCTCGGTCCGAGCAGTACTTC. The chain joins TRBV12-2 to TRBJ2-7; the DNA was not used to check the table's D call, TRBD1. TRBV12-2 is a recognized pseudogene. CDR3 length: 16 residues.

The V and J genes are TRBV5-6 and TRBJ1-2; 11 bases line up with TRBD1. Per the germline V gene, CDR1 is SGHDT and CDR2 is YYEEEE. The length of the CDR3 is 15 residues. V trimming: 3 bases; J trimming: 4 bases; junction bases outside the gene matches: 5. The CDR3 protein is CASSYGQGAAYGYTF. Here the CDR3 DNA reads TGTGCCAGCAGCTATGGACAGGGGGCGGCCTATGGCTACACCTTC.

The gene calls are TRBV30 and TRBJ1-2; D gene unclear. The V gene lost 1 base and the J gene lost 4 bases, with 16 bases spanning the gap. The CDR3 consists of 15 residues. CDR1 and CDR2 from the germline V gene are GTSNPN and SVGIG (reference sequence). The CDR3 protein is CAWSGMEGRIYGYTF. The CDR3 nucleotides are TGTGCCTGGAGTGGGATGGAGGGTCGAATCTATGGCTACACCTTC.

This chain connects TRBV9 to TRBJ1-2; no definite D call. V gave up 0 bases and J gave up 8 bases, with 14 bases separating them. Germline CDR1 reads SGDLS; CDR2 reads YYNGEE. The CDR3 is made up of 14 amino acids. The CDR3 here is CASSVAAQRQGYTF. In DNA form, the CDR3 reads TGTGCCAGCAGCGTAGCGGCTCAGAGGCAAGGCTACACCTTC.

The sample holds one count of this clone. The genes are TRBV3-1 (or the pseudogene TRBV3-2) and TRBJ1-2, with 10 bases that match TRBD1. This CDR3 is 19 amino acids long. V shed 0 bases and J 4 bases; nucleotides not matched to a gene: 14. In germline, CDR1 is LGHDT, CDR2 YNNKEL (reference sequence). CDR3 nucleotides: TGTGCCAGCAGCCAAGATAGGAGACAGGGGGCGCTTAGGCTCTATGGCTACACCTTC. It encodes CASSQDRRQGALRLYGYTF.

A remark on this clone: At one end the junction does not follow the germline gene, possibly because of a read error. The chain employs TRBV27 and TRBJ1-1, with a possible D match to TRBD1 (6 bases). CDR1 MNHEY and CDR2 SMNVEV come from the germline V gene (reference sequence). This CDR3 spans 16 amino acids. As DNA, the CDR3 is TGTGCCAGCAGTTTGTTCAGGGGTGAGGTGAAAACTGAAGCTTTCTTT. Amino acids: CASSLFRGEVKTEAFF.

The chain is built from TRBV6-4 and TRBJ1-1, with D perhaps matching TRBD1 (5 bases). The length of the CDR3 is 12 residues. CDR1 is MRHNA, CDR2 SNTAGT, per germline. V was clipped by 2 bases and J by 8 bases, with 9 bases between them. The CDR3 region is CASSDQRGEAFF. The DNA of the CDR3 is TGTGCCAGCAGTGACCAAAGGGGAGAAGCTTTCTTT.

CDR3 sequence: CASSERSHGGSTYEQYF. The CDR3 bases are TGTGCCAGCAGTGAACGGTCACACGGGGGGTCTACCTACGAGCAGTACTTC. The chain uses TRBV6-1 and TRBJ2-7, with 7 bases identical to TRBD2. CDR1 and CDR2 (germline): MNHNS, SASEGT. V shed 2 bases, J shed 2 bases, and the junction held 12 bases outside the gene matches. The CDR3 sequence is 17 residues long.

The chain uses TRBV18 and TRBJ2-3; 9 bases are a match to TRBD2. This CDR3 region has 17 residues. Germline CDR1 is KGHSH and CDR2 is LQKENI. J was trimmed by 4 bases and V by 1 base; bases with no gene match: 9. This chain's CDR3 is CASSPRGGGARADTQYF. CDR3 nucleotides: TGTGCCAGCTCACCACGTGGCGGGGGGGCCAGGGCAGATACGCAGTATTTT.

V usage is TRBV27 and J usage is TRBJ2-5; D is possibly TRBD1 (7 bases). With 5 bases removed from V and 5 bases from J, the gap between germline ends came to 21 bases. CDR3 length: 16 residues. From germline, CDR1 is MNHEY and CDR2 SMNVEV (reference sequence). The CDR3 region is CASSPYRQGGWETQYF. DNA for the CDR3: TGTGCCAGCAGTCCTTATCGACAGGGAGGTTGGGAGACCCAGTACTTC.

The V gene is TRBV21-1, the J gene TRBJ1-3; the D call of TRBD1 is as the table states it, not checked on the DNA. TRBV21-1 is an annotated pseudogene. The CDR3 spans 19 residues. The CDR3 region is CARGPRVIRGTSAGNTIYF. DNA for the CDR3: TGTGCCCGCGGCCCTCGGGTGATCAGGGGGACCTCCGCTGGAAACACCATATATTTT.